This T cell receptor (beta chain) appears in the sequencing data of a study of OX40 agonist ivuxolimab in advanced cancers. Study details: Age averaged around 58 years (range roughly 20 to 90), and approximately 80% were male.

This clone was seen a single time. The target antigen is unknown. General study points: Relative to CD4+ cells, CD8+ T cells on average had more expanded clones. Circulating CD4+ and CD8+ T cells showed clonal expansion by week 6 at 0.1 to 3.0 mg/kg. Some nonresponders additionally presented with little normalized T-cell clonal expansion.

Trimming cost V 4 bases and J 4 bases, with 14 bases left between them. The CDR3 has 15 residues. CDR1 and CDR2 from the germline V gene are SGHVS and FNYEAQ. Clones were read by immunoSEQ multiplex PCR, and TCRdb kept only the in-frame ones, dropping some. The sample includes 50,000 to 65,000 clones, 70% to 90% seen only once; the top ten take 4% to 5.5%. The receptor was isolated from an adult with an advanced solid tumor such as melanoma, head and neck, liver or kidney cancer. The rearrangement uses TRBV7-6 and TRBJ2-1, with a tentative D call TRBD1 (5 bases). The starting material was CD4+ or CD8+ T cells sorted from blood, obtained in a trial of the OX40 agonist ivuxolimab. This CDR3 reads CASSSLGPQYNEQFF. The CDR3 bases are TGTGCCAGCAGCTCCCTGGGGCCTCAATACAATGAGCAGTTCTTC.